These 12 T cell receptor beta chains share one sample of origin, sequenced in a study of cytomegalovirus exposure and HLA in healthy donors. Both 60 Vbeta primers and 13 Jbeta primers went into the PCR. Libraries were prepared by immunoSEQ multiplex PCR; TCRdb keeps only in-frame clonotypes and omits some of them. The top ten clones hold approximately 3.7% of a sample with roughly 200,000 clones, more than 60% of them seen once. The sequenced sample was PBMCs. These receptors all come from a woman aged 55-69 years in good health and CMV-seropositive.

This clone was counted once. The chain has TRBV5-4 and TRBJ1-6, with D unresolved. V was pared by 0 bases and J by 5 bases, with 9 bases between. This CDR3 has 15 amino acids. Germline V gene data show CDR1 as SGHNT and CDR2 as YYREEE (reference sequence). CDR3 sequence reads: CASSLGGRNNSPLHF. The CDR3 DNA reads TGTGCCAGCAGCTTGGGTGGCAGAAATAATTCACCCCTCCACTTT.

The chain uses TRBV6-5 and TRBJ2-7; TRBD1 aligns across 7 bases. Germline V CDR1 and CDR2: MNHEY, SVGAGI. V lost 7 bases and J lost 2; bases outside the gene matches: 8. CDR3 size: 14 residues. CDR3 sequence: CASMGRGSAYEQYF. The DNA of the CDR3 is TGTGCCAGCATGGGCAGGGGGTCAGCCTACGAGCAGTACTTC.

The chain combines TRBV28 with TRBJ2-2, with D tentatively TRBD2 (7 bases). V gave up 2 bases and J gave up 7 bases, with 17 bases separating them. This CDR3 has 16 amino acids. CDR1 is MDHEN, CDR2 SYDVKM, per germline. CDR3 DNA sequence: TGTGCCAGCAGTTTAACCCCGGGGGGCCCCGTCGGGGAGCTGTTTTTT. Protein: CASSLTPGGPVGELFF.

The V gene is TRBV2, the J gene TRBJ1-1, with 8 bases that match TRBD1. Trimming took 5 bases from V and 12 from J; bases not matched to a gene: 5. The CDR3 has 11 amino acids. Germline V gene data show CDR1 as SNHLY and CDR2 as FYNNEI. The CDR3 sequence is CASSPDRVPFF. CDR3 DNA sequence: TGTGCCAGCAGTCCGGACAGGGTACCTTTCTTT.

The rearrangement uses TRBV10-3 and TRBJ2-5, with TRBD2 identical over 7 bases. CDR1 and CDR2 from the germline V gene are ENHRY and SYGVKD. The V segment lost 10 bases and the J segment 5 bases; nucleotides outside the gene matches: 19. The CDR3 loop spans 16 amino acids. CDR3 sequence (DNA): TGTGCCACATCAATACCCCGGACTAACGGGGGGGAGACCCAGTACTTC. Its translation: CATSIPRTNGGETQYF.

This rearrangement joins TRBV2 to TRBJ1-1; D unresolved. The CDR3 totals 13 residues. Trimming stripped 6 bases from V and 2 bases from J, with 10 bases between. From germline, CDR1 is SNHLY and CDR2 FYNNEI. The CDR3 bases are TGTGCCAGCAGCCGCCCAGGAAACACTGAAGCTTTCTTT. It is translated as CASSRPGNTEAFF.

This sequence joins TRBV6-4 and TRBJ1-2; D not resolved. The CDR3 is 15 amino acids. The ends were cut back, 0 bases at V and 4 bases at J, with 12 bases in the middle. Germline V gene lookup returns CDR1 MRHNA and CDR2 SNTAGT. DNA for the CDR3: TGTGCCAGCAGTGACTCACAGTCTTTGGCCTATGGCTACACCTTC. Amino acid sequence: CASSDSQSLAYGYTF.

The chain has TRBV9 and TRBJ2-2; D not certain. This CDR3 comprises 19 residues. Trimming removed 4 bases from V and 5 bases from J, with 27 bases in between. CDR1 SGDLS and CDR2 YYNGEE come from the germline V gene. The CDR3 DNA reads TGTGCCAGCAGCTCCCGCCGTCGTGAAACCCCCCCCGCGACCGGGGAGCTGTTTTTT. Translated: CASSSRRRETPPATGELFF.

This chain joins TRBV6-5 and TRBJ2-5, with 10 bases fitting TRBD1. The V and J ends lost 2 bases and 4 bases, in that order; junction bases with no gene match: 4. From germline, CDR1 is MNHEY and CDR2 SVGAGI. The CDR3 has 15 residues. The CDR3 coding sequence is TGTGCCAGCAGTTACGCGGACAGGGGGATAGAGACCCAGTACTTC. Its translation is CASSYADRGIETQYF.

This chain uses TRBV2 with TRBJ2-7; 9 bases agree with TRBD2. Germline V gene lookup returns CDR1 SNHLY and CDR2 FYNNEI. This CDR3 contains 14 residues. V was clipped by 6 bases and J by 1 base; unmatched bases: 4. In DNA, the CDR3 is TGTGCCAGCAGGCTAGCGGGGACATCCTACGAGCAGTACTTC. Amino acids: CASRLAGTSYEQYF.

The gene calls are TRBV4-3 and TRBJ1-5, with D uncertain. In germline, CDR1 is LGHNA, CDR2 YSLEER. The CDR3 runs 14 residues. Trimming took off 5 bases at V and 1 base at J, with 9 bases between the two ends. The CDR3 DNA reads as TGCGCCAGCAGCTATGACACAAGCAATCAGCCCCAGCATTTT. The encoded protein is CASSYDTSNQPQHF.

The V call is TRBV10-1, the J call TRBJ2-7; unclear D gene. Germline lookup yields CDR1 WNHNN and CDR2 SYGVQD (reference sequence). The ends were cut back, 5 bases at V and 7 bases at J, with 12 bases in the middle. The CDR3 is 12 residues long. The CDR3 here is CASSPPTREQYF. CDR3 nucleotides: TGCGCCAGCAGTCCCCCGACGCGGGAGCAGTACTTC.